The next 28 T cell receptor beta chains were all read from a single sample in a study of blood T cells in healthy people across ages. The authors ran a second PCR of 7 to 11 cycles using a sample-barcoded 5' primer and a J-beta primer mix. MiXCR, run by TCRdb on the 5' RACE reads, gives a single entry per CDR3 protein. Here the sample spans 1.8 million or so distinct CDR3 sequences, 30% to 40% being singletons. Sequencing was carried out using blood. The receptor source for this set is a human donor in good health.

CDR3 amino acids: CASSYSIEGTIYGYTF. In DNA, the CDR3 is TGTGCCAGCAGTTACTCGATTGAAGGAACCATATATGGCTACACCTTC. The V gene is TRBV6-5, the J gene TRBJ1-2; D not certain. Germline V gene data show CDR1 as MNHEY and CDR2 as SVGAGI. V lost 0 bases, J lost 5 bases, and 16 bases lay in between. This CDR3 has 16 amino acids.

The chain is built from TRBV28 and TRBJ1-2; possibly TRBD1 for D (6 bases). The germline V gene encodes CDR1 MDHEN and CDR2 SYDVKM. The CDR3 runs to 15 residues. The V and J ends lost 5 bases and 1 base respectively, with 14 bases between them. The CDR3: CASSPTGYGNYGYTF. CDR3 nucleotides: TGTGCCAGCAGTCCAACAGGGTACGGTAACTATGGCTACACCTTC.

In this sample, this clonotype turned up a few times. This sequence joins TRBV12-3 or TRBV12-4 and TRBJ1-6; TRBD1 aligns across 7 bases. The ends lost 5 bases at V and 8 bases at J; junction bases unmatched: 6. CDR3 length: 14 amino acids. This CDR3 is CASSTGTAYSPLHF. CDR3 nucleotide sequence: TGTGCCAGCAGTACCGGGACAGCCTATTCACCCCTCCACTTT.

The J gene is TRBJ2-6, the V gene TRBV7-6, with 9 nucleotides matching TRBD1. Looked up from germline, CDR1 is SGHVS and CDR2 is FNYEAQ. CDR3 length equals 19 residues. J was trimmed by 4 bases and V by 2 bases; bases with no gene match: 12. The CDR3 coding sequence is TGTGCCAGCAGCTTATCAGGACAGGGGACCCTTAAGGGGGCCAACGTCCTGACTTTC. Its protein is CASSLSGQGTLKGANVLTF.

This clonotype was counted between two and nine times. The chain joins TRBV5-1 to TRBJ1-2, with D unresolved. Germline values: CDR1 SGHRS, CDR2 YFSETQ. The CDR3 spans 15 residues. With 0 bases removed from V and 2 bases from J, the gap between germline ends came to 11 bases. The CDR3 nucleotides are TGCGCCAGCAGCTTGGATGAGGGTTTCAACTATGGCTACACCTTC. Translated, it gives CASSLDEGFNYGYTF.

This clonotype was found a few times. DNA for the CDR3: TGTGCCTGGGGGGGGTTAGCGCGAACCCGGCGGACCCAGTACTTC. This sequence encodes CAWGGLARTRRTQYF. J is TRBJ2-5 and V is TRBV30, with D possibly TRBD2 on 6 matching bases. The CDR3 sequence is 15 residues long. The germline V and J ends were trimmed by 5 bases and 7 bases, with 23 bases remaining between them. From germline, CDR1 is GTSNPN and CDR2 SVGIG (reference sequence).

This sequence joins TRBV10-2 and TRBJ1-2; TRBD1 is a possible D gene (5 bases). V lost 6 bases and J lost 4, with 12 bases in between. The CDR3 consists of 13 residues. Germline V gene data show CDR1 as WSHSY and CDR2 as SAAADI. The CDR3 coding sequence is TGCGCCAGCAGCCCTAGACAGCTCTATGGCTACACCTTC. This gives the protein CASSPRQLYGYTF.

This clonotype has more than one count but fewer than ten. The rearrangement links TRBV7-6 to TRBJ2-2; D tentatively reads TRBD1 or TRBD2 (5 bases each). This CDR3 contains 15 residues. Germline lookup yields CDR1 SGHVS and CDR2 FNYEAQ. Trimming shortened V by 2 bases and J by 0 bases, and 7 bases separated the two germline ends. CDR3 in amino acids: CASSLQGANTGELFF. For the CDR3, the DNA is TGTGCCAGCAGCTTACAGGGAGCGAACACCGGGGAGCTGTTTTTT. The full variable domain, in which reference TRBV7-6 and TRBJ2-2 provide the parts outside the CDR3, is GAGVSQSPRYKVTKRGQDVALRCDPISGHVSLYWYRQALGQGPEFLTYFNYEAQQDKSGLPNDRFSAERPEGSISTLTIQRTEQRDSAMYRCASSLQGANTGELFFGEGSRLTVL.

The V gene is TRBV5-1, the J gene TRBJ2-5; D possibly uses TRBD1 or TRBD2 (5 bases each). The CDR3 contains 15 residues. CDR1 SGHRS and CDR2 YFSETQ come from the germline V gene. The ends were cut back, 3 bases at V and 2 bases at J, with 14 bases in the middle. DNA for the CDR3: TGCGCCAGCAGCTACCGGGACCCTTCACAAGAGACCCAGTACTTC. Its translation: CASSYRDPSQETQYF.

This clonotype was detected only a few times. The CDR3 loop reads CSAASGTGGENSNQPQHF. CDR3 coding DNA: TGCAGTGCAGCCTCCGGGACAGGGGGCGAAAATAGCAATCAGCCCCAGCATTTT. The rearrangement joins TRBV20-1 to TRBJ1-5, with 12 bases lining up with TRBD1. The CDR3 contains 18 residues. V trimming: 6 bases; J trimming: 0 bases; junction bases outside the gene matches: 12. Germline loops: CDR1 DFQATT, CDR2 SNEGSKA (reference sequence).

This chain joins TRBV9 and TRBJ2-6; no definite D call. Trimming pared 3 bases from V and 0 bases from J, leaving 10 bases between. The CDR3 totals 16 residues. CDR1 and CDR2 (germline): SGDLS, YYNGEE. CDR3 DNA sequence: TGTGCCAGCAGCGAACATACGGGCTCTGGGGCCAACGTCCTGACTTTC. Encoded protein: CASSEHTGSGANVLTF.

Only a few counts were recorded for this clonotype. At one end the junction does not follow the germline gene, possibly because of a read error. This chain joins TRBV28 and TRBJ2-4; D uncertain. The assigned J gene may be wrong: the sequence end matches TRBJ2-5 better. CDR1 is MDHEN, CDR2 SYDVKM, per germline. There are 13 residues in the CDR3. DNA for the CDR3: TGTGCCAACAGTCCTTTTAGTAAAGAGACCCAGTACTTC. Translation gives CANSPFSKETQYF.

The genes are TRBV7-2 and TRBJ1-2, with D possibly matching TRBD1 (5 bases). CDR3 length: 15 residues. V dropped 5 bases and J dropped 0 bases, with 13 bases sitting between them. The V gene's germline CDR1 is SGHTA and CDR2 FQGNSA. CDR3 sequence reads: CASSAGIPPNYGYTF. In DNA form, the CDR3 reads TGTGCCAGCAGCGCAGGGATACCTCCTAACTATGGCTACACCTTC.

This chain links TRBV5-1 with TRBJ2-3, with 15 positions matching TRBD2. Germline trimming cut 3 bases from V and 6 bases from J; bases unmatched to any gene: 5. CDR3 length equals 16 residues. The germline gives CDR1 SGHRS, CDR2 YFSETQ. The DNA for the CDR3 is TGCGCCAGCAGCTCGGGACTAGCGGGGGGCCATGATACGCAGTATTTT. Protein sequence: CASSSGLAGGHDTQYF.

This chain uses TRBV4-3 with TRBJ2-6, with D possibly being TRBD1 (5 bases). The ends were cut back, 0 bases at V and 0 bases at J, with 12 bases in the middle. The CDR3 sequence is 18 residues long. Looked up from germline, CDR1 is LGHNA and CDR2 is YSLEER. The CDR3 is CASSQEQAASSGANVLTF. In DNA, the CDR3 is TGCGCCAGCAGCCAAGAACAGGCCGCTAGCTCTGGGGCCAACGTCCTGACTTTC.

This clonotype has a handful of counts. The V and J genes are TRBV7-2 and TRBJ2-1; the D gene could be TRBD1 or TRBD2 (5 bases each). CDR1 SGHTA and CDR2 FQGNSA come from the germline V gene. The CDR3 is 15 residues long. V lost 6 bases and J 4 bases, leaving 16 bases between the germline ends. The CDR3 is CASSLRGAPYNEQFF. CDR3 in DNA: TGTGCCAGCAGTTTACGAGGGGCCCCATACAATGAGCAGTTCTTC.

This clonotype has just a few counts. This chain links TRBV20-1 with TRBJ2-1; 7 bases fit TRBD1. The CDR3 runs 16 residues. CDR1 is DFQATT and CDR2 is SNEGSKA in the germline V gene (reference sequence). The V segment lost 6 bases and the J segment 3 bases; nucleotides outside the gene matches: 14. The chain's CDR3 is CSATLRPGQFYNEQFF. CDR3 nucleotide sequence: TGCAGTGCAACTTTACGCCCGGGACAGTTCTACAATGAGCAGTTCTTC.

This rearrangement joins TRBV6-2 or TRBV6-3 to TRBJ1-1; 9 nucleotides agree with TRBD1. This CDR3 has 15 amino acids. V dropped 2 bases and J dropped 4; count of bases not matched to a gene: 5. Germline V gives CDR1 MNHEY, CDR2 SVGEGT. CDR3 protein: CASSYRGQGSTEAFF. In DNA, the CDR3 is TGTGCCAGCAGTTACAGGGGACAGGGTAGCACTGAAGCTTTCTTT.

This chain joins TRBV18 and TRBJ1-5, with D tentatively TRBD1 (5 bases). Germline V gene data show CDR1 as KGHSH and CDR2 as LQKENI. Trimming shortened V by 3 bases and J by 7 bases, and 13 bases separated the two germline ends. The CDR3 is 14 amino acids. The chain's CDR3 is CASSPGSGLQPQHF. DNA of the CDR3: TGTGCCAGCTCACCCGGGTCAGGGCTACAGCCCCAGCATTTT.

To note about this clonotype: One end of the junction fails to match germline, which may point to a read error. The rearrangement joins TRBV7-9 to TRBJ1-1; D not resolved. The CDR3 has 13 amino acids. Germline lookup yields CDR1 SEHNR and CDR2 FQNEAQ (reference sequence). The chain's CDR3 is CVSSSGTNTEAFF. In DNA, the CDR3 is TGTGTCAGCAGCTCAGGAACGAACACTGAAGCTTTCTTT.

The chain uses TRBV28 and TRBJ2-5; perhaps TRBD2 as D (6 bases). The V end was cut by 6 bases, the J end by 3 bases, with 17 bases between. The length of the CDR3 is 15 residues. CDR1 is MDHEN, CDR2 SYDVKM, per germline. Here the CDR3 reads CASRGPFRGKETQYF. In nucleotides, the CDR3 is TGTGCCAGCAGGGGCCCGTTTCGGGGGAAAGAGACCCAGTACTTC. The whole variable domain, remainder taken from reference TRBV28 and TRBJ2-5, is DVKVTQSSRYLVKRTGEKVFLECVQDMDHENMFWYRQDPGLGLRLIYFSYDVKMKEKGDIPEGYSVSREKKERFSLILESASTNQTSMYLCASRGPFRGKETQYFGPGTRLLVL.

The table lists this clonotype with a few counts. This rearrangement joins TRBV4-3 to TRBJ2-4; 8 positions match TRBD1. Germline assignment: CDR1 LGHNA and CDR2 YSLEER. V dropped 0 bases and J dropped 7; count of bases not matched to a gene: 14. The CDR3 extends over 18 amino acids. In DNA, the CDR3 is TGCGCCAGCAGCCAAGATTGGGGCGTTTGGCAGGGGGCGAACATTCAGTACTTC. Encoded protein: CASSQDWGVWQGANIQYF.

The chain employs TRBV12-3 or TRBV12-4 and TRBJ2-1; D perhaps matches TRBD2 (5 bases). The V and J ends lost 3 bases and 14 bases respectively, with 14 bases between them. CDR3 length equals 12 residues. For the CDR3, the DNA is TGTGCCAGCAGTTTCGCCTCGAACGGGGAGTTCTTC. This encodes CASSFASNGEFF.

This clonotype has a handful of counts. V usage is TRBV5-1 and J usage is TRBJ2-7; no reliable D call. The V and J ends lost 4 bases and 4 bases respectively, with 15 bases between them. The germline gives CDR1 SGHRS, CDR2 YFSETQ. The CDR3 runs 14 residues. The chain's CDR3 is CASSPVGPQYEQYF. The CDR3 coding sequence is TGCGCCAGCAGCCCTGTAGGACCCCAATACGAGCAGTACTTC.

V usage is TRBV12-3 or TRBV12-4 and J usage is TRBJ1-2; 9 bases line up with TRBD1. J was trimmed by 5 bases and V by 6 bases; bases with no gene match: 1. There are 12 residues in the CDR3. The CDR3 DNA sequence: TGTGCCAGCAGACAGGGGGCATATGGCTACACCTTC. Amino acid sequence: CASRQGAYGYTF.

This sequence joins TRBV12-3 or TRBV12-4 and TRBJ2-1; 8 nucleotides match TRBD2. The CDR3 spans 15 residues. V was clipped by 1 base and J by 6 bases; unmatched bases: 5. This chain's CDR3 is CASSLGRGASNEQFF. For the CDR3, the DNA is TGTGCCAGCAGTTTAGGGCGGGGGGCCTCCAATGAGCAGTTCTTC.

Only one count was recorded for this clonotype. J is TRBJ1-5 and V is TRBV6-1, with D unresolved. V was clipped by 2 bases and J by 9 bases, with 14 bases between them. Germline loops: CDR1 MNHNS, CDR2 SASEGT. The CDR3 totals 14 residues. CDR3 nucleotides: TGTGCCAGCAGTGAACTTGGAGGTCTGTGGCCCCAGCATTTT. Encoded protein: CASSELGGLWPQHF.

CDR3 sequence: CASSEITGTGGEQFF. The CDR3 DNA reads TGTGCCAGCAGTGAAATTACCGGGACAGGGGGTGAGCAGTTCTTC. This rearrangement joins TRBV6-1 to TRBJ2-1; TRBD1 matches 11 bases. V lost 2 bases to trimming and J lost 9 bases; unmatched junction nucleotides: 6. The CDR3 spans 15 residues. Germline lookup yields CDR1 MNHNS and CDR2 SASEGT.